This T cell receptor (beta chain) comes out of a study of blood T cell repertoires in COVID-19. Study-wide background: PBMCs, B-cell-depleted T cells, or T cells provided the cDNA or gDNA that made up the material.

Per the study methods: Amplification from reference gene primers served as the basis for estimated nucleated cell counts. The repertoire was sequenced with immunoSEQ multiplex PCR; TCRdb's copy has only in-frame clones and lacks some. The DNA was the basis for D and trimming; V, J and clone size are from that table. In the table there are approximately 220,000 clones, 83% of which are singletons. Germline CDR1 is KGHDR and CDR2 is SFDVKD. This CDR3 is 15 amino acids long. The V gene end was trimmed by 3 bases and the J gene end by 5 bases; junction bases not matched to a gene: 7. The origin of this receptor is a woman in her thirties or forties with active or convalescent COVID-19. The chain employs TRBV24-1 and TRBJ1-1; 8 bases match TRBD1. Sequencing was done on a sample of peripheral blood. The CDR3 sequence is CATSDRGRGRTEAFF. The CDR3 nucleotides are TGTGCCACCAGTGATAGGGGCAGGGGGCGAACTGAAGCTTTCTTT.